This passage covers 22 T cell receptor beta chains from one sample sequenced in a study of cytomegalovirus exposure and HLA in healthy donors. PCR amplification relied on 60 Vbeta primers (plus 13 Jbeta primers). Clones were read by immunoSEQ multiplex PCR, and TCRdb kept only the in-frame ones, dropping some. The profile shows around 180,000 clones, about 78% of them singletons. The sequencing input was PBMCs. The source is a man aged 55 to 70 in good health and CMV-seronegative.

This chain joins TRBV14 and TRBJ1-1; D gene uncertain. Germline CDR1 is SGHDN and CDR2 is FVKESK. V lost 4 bases and J 10 bases, leaving 16 bases between the germline ends. CDR3 size: 13 residues. The CDR3 spells CASSRTRGSGAFF. The CDR3 region has the DNA TGTGCCAGCAGCCGAACCCGGGGATCTGGAGCTTTCTTT.

The V call is TRBV7-2, the J call TRBJ1-5, with D tentatively TRBD1 (5 bases). The CDR3 is made up of 14 amino acids. The ends were cut back, 1 base at V and 7 bases at J, with 11 bases in the middle. The germline V gene encodes CDR1 SGHTA and CDR2 FQGNSA. CDR3 residues: CASSLVAGPQPQHF. DNA for the CDR3: TGTGCCAGCAGCTTAGTTGCGGGGCCCCAGCCCCAGCATTTT.

The CDR3 loop is CASSLNRQGGTGELFF. In nucleotides, the CDR3 is TGTGCCAGCAGTCTCAACCGACAGGGTGGAACCGGGGAGCTGTTTTTT. V is TRBV27 and J is TRBJ2-2, with TRBD1 identical over 7 bases. This CDR3 region has 16 residues. The V segment lost 5 bases and the J segment 5 bases; nucleotides outside the gene matches: 11. Germline CDR1 and CDR2: MNHEY and SMNVEV (reference sequence).

The J gene is TRBJ2-1, the V gene TRBV9; possible D gene TRBD1, 8 bases. Germline V gives CDR1 SGDLS, CDR2 YYNGEE. With 3 bases removed from V and 7 bases from J, the gap between germline ends came to 17 bases. The CDR3 loop spans 15 amino acids. The CDR3 DNA is TGTGCCAGCAGCGCCGACAGGGGAGGGGTGAATGAGCAGTTCTTC. The encoded protein is CASSADRGGVNEQFF.

The rearrangement uses TRBV19 and TRBJ2-1; 7 bases align to TRBD2. V was clipped by 6 bases and J by 7 bases; unmatched bases: 9. The V gene's germline CDR1 is LNHDA and CDR2 SQIVND (reference sequence). The CDR3 contains 14 residues. The CDR3 DNA reads as TGTGCCAGTAGGCCTAGCGGAGGCCCTAATGAGCAGTTCTTC. Amino acid sequence: CASRPSGGPNEQFF.

This clone was seen only a few times. The V call is TRBV27, the J call TRBJ1-6, with 7 bases matching TRBD1. J gave up 11 bases and V 4 bases, and 8 bases lay outside the gene matches. This CDR3 comprises 14 residues. Looked up from germline, CDR1 is MNHEY and CDR2 is SMNVEV (reference sequence). The CDR3 nucleotides read TGTGCCAGCAGTTCAGGGGGGAGCGCGGCACCCCTCCACTTT. Its protein is CASSSGGSAAPLHF.

This clone was counted once. This chain connects TRBV4-3 to TRBJ2-1; a possible D gene is TRBD2 (6 bases). CDR1 and CDR2 (germline): LGHNA, YSLEER. The V end was cut by 5 bases, the J end by 7 bases, with 21 bases between. The CDR3 is made up of 16 amino acids. Here the CDR3 reads CASSGGYPFYGNEQFF. The DNA of the CDR3 is TGCGCCAGCAGCGGAGGGTATCCTTTCTATGGAAATGAGCAGTTCTTC.

The chain is built from TRBV11-2 and TRBJ2-1; 7 bases match TRBD1. V dropped 3 bases and J dropped 8; count of bases not matched to a gene: 7. This CDR3 has 14 residues. Germline CDR1 and CDR2: SGHAT and FQNNGV. CDR3 loop: CASSFRGLNDEQFF. CDR3 nucleotide sequence: TGTGCCAGCAGCTTTAGGGGGCTGAATGATGAGCAGTTCTTC.

The chain has TRBV25-1 and TRBJ2-3; D gene ambiguous. Trimming stripped 4 bases from V and 2 bases from J, with 7 bases between. This CDR3 has 13 amino acids. Germline CDR1 is MGHDK and CDR2 is SYGVNS. CDR3 nucleotide sequence: TGTGCCAGCAGTGGGGCTAACACAGATACGCAGTATTTT. Its translation: CASSGANTDTQYF.

The genes are TRBV9 and TRBJ2-7; 14 nucleotides align to TRBD2. CDR1 is SGDLS and CDR2 is YYNGEE in the germline V gene. The CDR3 is 15 amino acids. V shed 3 bases, J shed 5 bases, and the junction held 4 bases outside the gene matches. CDR3 sequence: CASSATSGRVNEQYF. CDR3 in DNA: TGTGCCAGCAGCGCGACTAGCGGGAGGGTTAACGAGCAGTACTTC.

The rearrangement joins TRBV11-2 to TRBJ2-2; 7 nucleotides align to TRBD1. Germline-derived CDR1 and CDR2 are SGHAT and FQNNGV. With V trimmed by 6 bases and J by 3 bases, 10 bases remained unmatched. This CDR3 region has 16 residues. CDR3 sequence reads: CASRHMRDRDTGELFF. Here the CDR3 DNA reads TGTGCCAGCAGACATATGAGAGACAGGGACACCGGGGAGCTGTTTTTT.

The J gene is TRBJ2-7, the V gene TRBV7-2, with TRBD1 identical over 8 bases. The ends lost 2 bases at V and 2 bases at J; junction bases unmatched: 5. Per germline, CDR1 SGHTA and CDR2 FQGNSA. The CDR3 has 15 residues. CDR3 nucleotide sequence: TGTGCCAGCAGCTTAAACAGGGGGATACCCTACGAGCAGTACTTC. Translated: CASSLNRGIPYEQYF.

The rearrangement uses TRBV4-1 and TRBJ2-3; maybe TRBD1 (5 bases). V dropped 3 bases and J dropped 4 bases, with 8 bases sitting between them. The length of the CDR3 is 13 residues. Germline CDR1 and CDR2: MGHRA and YSYEKL. The DNA of the CDR3 is TGCGCCAGCAGCCAGGGGCCCGCAGATACGCAGTATTTT. Encoded protein: CASSQGPADTQYF.

This chain's CDR3 is CASSEGLAGGNNEQFF. DNA for the CDR3: TGTGCCAGCAGTGAGGGTTTGGCGGGGGGAAACAATGAGCAGTTCTTC. This chain joins TRBV6-1 and TRBJ2-1; 8 nucleotides line up with TRBD2. With V trimmed by 3 bases and J by 5 bases, 9 bases remained unmatched. Germline lookup yields CDR1 MNHNS and CDR2 SASEGT. This CDR3 contains 16 residues.

V gene TRBV6-1 combines with J gene TRBJ2-1; 12 nucleotides line up with TRBD2. Germline trimming cut 4 bases from V and 2 bases from J; bases unmatched to any gene: 3. Looked up from germline, CDR1 is MNHNS and CDR2 is SASEGT. This CDR3 comprises 16 residues. CDR3 bases: TGTGCCAGCAGTGCACTAGCGGGGGGTACCTACAATGAGCAGTTCTTC. It encodes CASSALAGGTYNEQFF.

The chain recombines TRBV6-6 with TRBJ2-7, with a weak D call TRBD2 (5 bases). The V gene's germline CDR1 is MNHNY and CDR2 SVGAGI (reference sequence). V dropped 0 bases and J dropped 2 bases, with 8 bases sitting between them. The CDR3 covers 14 residues. CDR3 protein: CASSYSEGTYEQYF. The DNA of the CDR3 is TGTGCCAGCAGTTACTCTGAGGGAACCTACGAGCAGTACTTC.

The CDR3 bases are TGTGCCAGCAGTTTACAGGGAATAAATGAGCAGTTCTTC. This gives the protein CASSLQGINEQFF. V is TRBV28 and J is TRBJ2-1, with a tentative D call TRBD1 (5 bases). CDR3 length: 13 amino acids. Trimming shortened V by 2 bases and J by 7 bases, and 9 bases separated the two germline ends. Germline V gives CDR1 MDHEN, CDR2 SYDVKM.

This chain links TRBV6-4 with TRBJ2-3; TRBD2 might be the D (6 bases). CDR1 is MRHNA and CDR2 is SNTAGT in the germline V gene. V was shortened by 8 bases and J by 4 bases, with 19 bases between the two germline ends. This CDR3 comprises 15 residues. This CDR3 reads CASSQEGEPADTQYF. In nucleotides, the CDR3 is TGTGCCAGCTCACAGGAGGGAGAGCCGGCAGATACGCAGTATTTT.

This sequence joins TRBV4-2 and TRBJ2-1; D is possibly TRBD1 (6 bases). Germline CDR1 reads LGHNA; CDR2 reads YNFKEQ. The length of the CDR3 is 15 residues. Trimming stripped 4 bases from V and 1 base from J, with 11 bases between. The CDR3 DNA follows: TGTGCCAGCAGCCCCCAGGGGCCATCCTACAATGAGCAGTTCTTC. It specifies CASSPQGPSYNEQFF.

This sequence joins TRBV14 and TRBJ1-4; D gene uncertain. V lost 1 base and J 0 bases, leaving 12 bases between the germline ends. Germline CDR1 SGHDN, CDR2 FVKESK. The CDR3 covers 17 residues. CDR3 amino acids: CASSQVSARATNEKLFF. The CDR3 DNA is TGTGCCAGCAGCCAAGTATCTGCCCGGGCAACTAATGAAAAACTGTTTTTT.

V is TRBV7-8 and J is TRBJ1-2; 10 nucleotides line up with TRBD1. With V trimmed by 4 bases and J by 4 bases, 6 bases remained unmatched. The CDR3 totals 15 residues. Germline CDR1 is SGHVS and CDR2 is FQNEAQ. Here the CDR3 reads CASSSTTGGGYGYTF. The CDR3 coding sequence is TGTGCCAGCAGCTCTACGACAGGGGGCGGCTATGGCTACACCTTC.

J is TRBJ1-1 and V is TRBV25-1; the match to TRBD1 covers 9 bases. Germline V gene sequence: CDR1 MGHDK, CDR2 SYGVNS. The CDR3 has 17 amino acids. V trimming: 6 bases; J trimming: 3 bases; junction bases outside the gene matches: 14. The CDR3 is CASRRGGSRDRDTEAFF. CDR3 in DNA: TGTGCCAGCAGGAGGGGCGGGAGTCGGGACAGGGACACTGAAGCTTTCTTT. The full variable domain, in which reference TRBV25-1 and TRBJ1-1 provide the parts outside the CDR3, is EADIYQTPRYLVIGTGKKITLECSQTMGHDKMYWYQQDPGMELHLIHYSYGVNSTEKGDLSSESTVSRIRTEHFPLTLESARPSHTSQYLCASRRGGSRDRDTEAFFGQGTRLTVV.